A single sample is the source of the 28 T cell receptor beta chains below, sequenced in a study of T cells after yellow fever vaccination. TCRdb re-called the 5' RACE reads with MiXCR, one entry per CDR3 protein. The sample has 120,000 or so distinct CDR3 sequences; around 7.2% are singletons. The sequencing here drew on CD4+ T cells sorted from PBMCs, taken about 49 days after the first yellow fever vaccination. Source of these receptors: a man between 18 and 35 years old who received the YFV17D yellow fever vaccine.

This clonotype was seen ten or more times. The CDR3 loop is CASSHESRTQYF. CDR3 coding DNA: TGTGCCAGCAGCCACGAGTCGAGGACCCAGTACTTC. The V gene is TRBV3-1, the J gene TRBJ2-5; no reliable D call. Trimming removed 3 bases at V and 7 bases at J, with 9 bases between. CDR1 and CDR2 (germline): LGHDT, YNNKEL (reference sequence). The CDR3 spans 12 residues.

The chain carries TRBV7-2 and TRBJ1-2, with TRBD1 as a possible D gene (6 bases). The CDR3 loop spans 15 amino acids. The V and J ends lost 2 bases and 1 base respectively, with 11 bases between them. The germline gives CDR1 SGHTA, CDR2 FQGNSA. The CDR3 loop reads CASSLQQGGNYGYTF. As DNA, the CDR3 is TGTGCCAGCAGCTTACAACAGGGCGGTAACTATGGCTACACCTTC.

This clonotype was seen repeatedly, ten times or more. The rearrangement uses TRBV28 and TRBJ2-3; the D gene is possibly TRBD1 (6 bases). The V end lost 7 bases, the J end lost 1 base, and 18 bases lay between the germline ends. The CDR3 runs 16 residues. Looked up from germline, CDR1 is MDHEN and CDR2 is SYDVKM. The CDR3 loop is CASITSGALRTDTQYF. CDR3 sequence (DNA): TGTGCCAGCATCACCTCAGGGGCCCTCCGCACAGATACGCAGTATTTT.

This clonotype was seen many times. The chain recombines TRBV20-1 with TRBJ1-5; D is uncertain. The ends were cut back, 6 bases at V and 2 bases at J, with 11 bases in the middle. Germline V gives CDR1 DFQATT, CDR2 SNEGSKA (reference sequence). The CDR3 is 13 residues long. The CDR3 region is CSAHGLGNQPQHF. DNA of the CDR3: TGCAGTGCCCACGGCCTCGGCAATCAGCCCCAGCATTTT.

At least ten counts were recorded for this clonotype. The chain combines TRBV10-3 with TRBJ1-5, with D possibly matching TRBD1 (6 bases). V was shortened by 4 bases and J by 7 bases, with 14 bases between the two germline ends. The CDR3 has 14 residues. Germline CDR1 ENHRY, CDR2 SYGVKD. The CDR3 sequence is CAISAGTGGQPQHF. In DNA form, the CDR3 reads TGTGCCATCAGTGCCGGGACCGGGGGCCAGCCCCAGCATTTT.

The table lists this clonotype with many counts. The chain recombines TRBV29-1 with TRBJ2-3, with TRBD2 matching over 12 bases. V was clipped by 8 bases and J by 8 bases; unmatched bases: 11. Germline V gene sequence: CDR1 SQVTM, CDR2 ANQGSEA. This CDR3 spans 14 amino acids. CDR3 sequence reads: CSITSGGPPGTQYF. The CDR3 nucleotides are TGCAGCATCACTAGCGGGGGGCCCCCGGGTACGCAGTATTTT.

This clonotype was seen ten or more times. V is TRBV5-6 and J is TRBJ1-1; 8 bases match TRBD1. The CDR3 loop spans 14 amino acids. From germline, CDR1 is SGHDT and CDR2 YYEEEE. V was pared by 4 bases and J by 6 bases, with 8 bases of the junction left unmatched. In DNA form, the CDR3 reads TGTGCCAGCAGCCAATACGACAGGGGCCCTGAAGCTTTCTTT. Residues: CASSQYDRGPEAFF.

This clonotype was found many times. The chain is built from TRBV9 and TRBJ2-5, with D hard to call. The CDR3 covers 13 residues. Germline values: CDR1 SGDLS, CDR2 YYNGEE. V lost 0 bases, J lost 2 bases, and 5 bases lay in between. CDR3 sequence reads: CASSVGQQETQYF. For the CDR3, the DNA is TGTGCCAGCAGCGTAGGACAACAAGAGACCCAGTACTTC.

This clonotype was seen ten or more times. The chain employs TRBV5-1 and TRBJ2-5; D perhaps matches TRBD1 (6 bases). Germline V gene lookup returns CDR1 SGHRS and CDR2 YFSETQ. This CDR3 region has 15 residues. The V end lost 4 bases, the J end lost 5 bases, and 18 bases lay between the germline ends. CDR3 DNA sequence: TGCGCCAGCAGCGGTACCGGGACACCTTTCGAGACCCAGTACTTC. Amino acids: CASSGTGTPFETQYF.

This clonotype was detected many times. The rearrangement joins TRBV9 to TRBJ2-3; 9 bases fit TRBD1. Germline-derived CDR1 and CDR2 are SGDLS and YYNGEE. The trim removed 0 bases at V and 4 bases at J, leaving 3 bases unmatched. The CDR3 spans 15 residues. The chain's CDR3 is CASSVATGGPDTQYF. CDR3 DNA sequence: TGTGCCAGCAGCGTAGCCACAGGGGGCCCAGATACGCAGTATTTT.

This clonotype was recorded many times. The V call is TRBV20-1, the J call TRBJ2-7, with 11 bases matching TRBD2. V shed 1 base and J 2 bases; nucleotides not matched to a gene: 7. The germline gives CDR1 DFQATT, CDR2 SNEGSKA (reference sequence). The CDR3 length is 16 residues. The chain's CDR3 is CSARGQGLAVAYEQYV. The CDR3 DNA is TGCAGTGCTAGAGGACAGGGACTAGCGGTGGCCTACGAGCAGTACGTC.

The chain links TRBV7-2 to TRBJ2-2; D possibly uses TRBD1 or TRBD2 (6 bases each). V gave up 3 bases and J gave up 5 bases, with 10 bases separating them. From germline, CDR1 is SGHTA and CDR2 FQGNSA. CDR3 length: 14 residues. CDR3 DNA: TGTGCCAGCAGCTTCGGGGGCGAGACCGGGGAGCTGTTTTTT. Translated, it gives CASSFGGETGELFF.

This clonotype was observed at least ten times. The chain combines TRBV20-1 with TRBJ1-6; D remains unclear. V lost 2 bases, J lost 0 bases, and 8 bases lay in between. This CDR3 spans 15 amino acids. The germline V gene has CDR1 DFQATT and CDR2 SNEGSKA (reference sequence). The CDR3 DNA follows: TGCAGTGCTAGACCTGCAGGCTCCTATAATTCACCCCTCCACTTT. Translated: CSARPAGSYNSPLHF.

This clonotype was counted many times. This rearrangement joins TRBV7-3 to TRBJ1-1; D perhaps matches TRBD1 (6 bases). V lost 5 bases and J lost 7, with 11 bases in between. This CDR3 has 12 residues. The germline V gene has CDR1 SGHTA and CDR2 FQGTGA. This chain's CDR3 is CASSPIGGEAFF. The CDR3 DNA is TGTGCCAGCAGCCCGATAGGGGGTGAAGCTTTCTTT.

The V gene is TRBV18, the J gene TRBJ2-7; D unclear. Trimming cost V 3 bases and J 0 bases, with 12 bases left between them. The V gene's germline CDR1 is KGHSH and CDR2 LQKENI. The CDR3 sequence is 15 residues long. CDR3 coding DNA: TGTGCCAGCTCACCGTCCCTGGGTGGCTCCTACGAGCAGTACGTC. Protein product: CASSPSLGGSYEQYV.

This clonotype showed up many times. Here the CDR3 reads CASSLDSYGYTF. DNA of the CDR3: TGCGCCAGCAGCTTGGATAGCTATGGCTACACCTTC. The chain links TRBV5-1 to TRBJ1-2, with D hard to call. The CDR3 totals 12 residues. CDR1 SGHRS and CDR2 YFSETQ come from the germline V gene. V gave up 0 bases and J gave up 4 bases, with 4 bases separating them.

V is TRBV5-4 and J is TRBJ2-5; TRBD2 aligns across 8 bases. CDR1 and CDR2 from the germline V gene are SGHNT and YYREEE (reference sequence). CDR3 length: 15 residues. V was clipped by 1 base and J by 2 bases; unmatched bases: 4. CDR3 sequence (DNA): TGTGCCAGCAGCTTGATGGTAGCGGGACAAGAGACCCAGTACTTC. Translating gives CASSLMVAGQETQYF.

This clonotype was picked up many times. This rearrangement joins TRBV12-5 to TRBJ2-6; D remains unclear. V lost 3 bases to trimming and J lost 0 bases, with 6 bases between them. In germline, CDR1 is LGHNT, CDR2 FRNRAP. The CDR3 contains 15 residues. The CDR3 reads CASGFSGSGANVLTF. For the CDR3, the DNA is TGTGCTAGTGGTTTTTCCGGCTCTGGGGCCAACGTCCTGACTTTC.

This clonotype was seen at least ten times. The rearrangement uses TRBV7-2 and TRBJ1-2; D is ambiguous. V was cut by 2 bases and J by 3 bases, with 10 bases left in between. Looked up from germline, CDR1 is SGHTA and CDR2 is FQGNSA. The CDR3 consists of 14 residues. The CDR3 loop reads CASSLFTDYYGYTF. CDR3 DNA: TGTGCCAGCAGCTTATTTACGGATTACTATGGCTACACCTTC.

Many counts were recorded for this clonotype. The chain combines TRBV29-1 with TRBJ2-7, with D perhaps matching TRBD1 or TRBD2 (5 bases each). The CDR3 consists of 11 residues. Germline V lookup: CDR1 SQVTM, CDR2 ANQGSEA. The germline V and J ends were trimmed by 6 bases and 5 bases, with 11 bases remaining between them. The CDR3 region has the DNA TGCAGCGTGACGGGGCTGGACGAGCAGTACTTC. Encoded protein: CSVTGLDEQYF.

This clonotype was found many times. The CDR3 here is CSAMPGLAVRSTDTQYF. Written as DNA, the CDR3 is TGCAGTGCTATGCCGGGACTAGCGGTAAGAAGCACAGATACGCAGTATTTT. The chain combines TRBV20-1 with TRBJ2-3; TRBD2 agrees at 11 bases. Germline V gene sequence: CDR1 DFQATT, CDR2 SNEGSKA (reference sequence). The CDR3 covers 17 residues. V trimming: 4 bases; J trimming: 0 bases; junction bases outside the gene matches: 9.

At least ten counts were recorded for this clonotype. This chain links TRBV7-2 with TRBJ2-5, with D tentatively TRBD1 or TRBD2 (5 bases each). Trimming shortened V by 4 bases and J by 0 bases, and 9 bases separated the two germline ends. The CDR3 runs 14 residues. From germline, CDR1 is SGHTA and CDR2 FQGNSA. The CDR3 DNA follows: TGTGCCAGCAGCTACGGGACCTACCAAGAGACCCAGTACTTC. Encoded protein: CASSYGTYQETQYF.

This clonotype has a count of ten or more. The V and J genes are TRBV3-1 and TRBJ2-3, with 9 bases identical to TRBD1. Trimming cost V 3 bases and J 1 base; bases outside gene matches: 2. From germline, CDR1 is LGHDT and CDR2 YNNKEL (reference sequence). This CDR3 spans 15 amino acids. CDR3 sequence reads: CASSHRDRGTDTQYF. The CDR3 DNA reads as TGTGCCAGCAGCCACCGGGACAGGGGCACAGATACGCAGTATTTT.

In this sample, this clonotype turned up a few times. J is TRBJ2-3 and V is TRBV27, with no clear D. In germline, CDR1 is MNHEY, CDR2 SMNVEV (reference sequence). The V end was cut by 0 bases, the J end by 4 bases, with 2 bases between. There are 12 residues in the CDR3. The CDR3 DNA reads as TGTGCCAGCAGTTTATCTTCAGATACGCAGTATTTT. Its translation: CASSLSSDTQYF.

The rearrangement links TRBV5-1 to TRBJ2-7; the D is unclear. This CDR3 is 14 amino acids long. The V gene's germline CDR1 is SGHRS and CDR2 YFSETQ. The V end was cut by 4 bases, the J end by 3 bases, with 14 bases between. The CDR3 coding sequence is TGCGCCAGCAGCGCCGGGCCTACGTACTACGAGCAGTACTTC. Translated: CASSAGPTYYEQYF.

In its sample, this clonotype was seen many times. This chain links TRBV10-3 with TRBJ2-1, with no clear D. Germline values: CDR1 ENHRY, CDR2 SYGVKD. This CDR3 is 13 amino acids long. The CDR3 spells CAGSESSYNEQFF. CDR3 nucleotide sequence: TGTGCAGGGTCTGAGAGCTCCTACAATGAGCAGTTCTTC.

This clonotype was seen repeatedly, ten times or more. The chain links TRBV20-1 to TRBJ1-5, with TRBD1 as a possible D gene (5 bases). From germline, CDR1 is DFQATT and CDR2 SNEGSKA (reference sequence). V lost 2 bases, J lost 0 bases, and 14 bases lay in between. The CDR3 extends over 16 amino acids. Written as DNA, the CDR3 is TGCAGTGCTAGACCGGACGGACAAGGTAGCAATCAGCCCCAGCATTTT. Protein product: CSARPDGQGSNQPQHF.

This clonotype was seen repeatedly, ten times or more. This rearrangement joins TRBV7-9 to TRBJ2-5; 9 positions agree with TRBD2. This CDR3 region has 16 residues. Unmatched junction bases numbered 6, after V lost 3 bases and J lost 1 base. The germline CDR1 and CDR2 sequences are SEHNR and FQNEAQ (reference sequence). In DNA, the CDR3 is TGTGCCAGCAGCTTCCCTAGCGGGGCCGGCCAAGAGACCCAGTACTTC. Residues: CASSFPSGAGQETQYF.